This TCR beta chain came from a study of early T cells in non-severe SARS-CoV-2 infection. In the study overall: Sequencing used unsorted whole-blood bulk RNA, so chains lack pairing.

Unique molecular identifier tags were affixed to discrete cDNA molecules. TCRdb itself ran the 5' RACE reads through MiXCR, one entry per CDR3 protein. Found here are 55,000 to 85,000 distinct CDR3 sequences, approximately 13% of them singletons; the top ten hold about 14%. General study results and limits: VDJdb-based matching was biased toward anti-spike CD8 responses and missed private and CD4 specificities.

Deletions cut 0 bases from V and 0 bases from J, with 11 bases between. Looked up from germline, CDR1 is SGHVS and CDR2 is FNYEAQ. This CDR3 has 16 residues. This clonotype was seen many times. Antigen unknown. Sequencing was performed on whole blood. This receptor was identified in an adult who was a healthcare worker with PCR-confirmed SARS-CoV-2 infection or an uninfected control (not recorded which). This chain joins TRBV7-6 and TRBJ1-1, with no clear D. CDR3 protein: CASSLAGKGLNTEAFF. CDR3 DNA: TGTGCCAGCAGCTTAGCGGGGAAGGGCTTGAACACTGAAGCTTTCTTT.